The T cell receptor (beta chain) described here comes from a study of identifying expanded T cells in peripheral blood. Study findings and constraints: Technical replicates showed around 1.3 changed clones; approximately 2 weeks about 16.4; four weeks 19.

Some clones are missing from TCRdb's copy, which holds only in-frame ones; the method was immunoSEQ multiplex PCR. In the table there are 90,000 or so clones, around 88% of which are singletons. Of note for this clone: What it recognizes is unknown.

The CDR3 length is 13 residues. The germline V gene encodes CDR1 SGHVS and CDR2 FNYEAQ. The V and J ends lost 1 base and 7 bases respectively, with 11 bases between them. Sequenced: blood. The chain couples TRBV7-6 to TRBJ2-7; a weak D match, TRBD2 (5 bases). The clonotype originates from a person between 18 and 75 years old in good health. CDR3 region: CASSLDGSGEQYF. The CDR3, as DNA: TGTGCCAGCAGCTTAGACGGATCGGGGGAGCAGTACTTC.